The entry that follows covers one T cell receptor beta chain sequence. The antigen is not known. Six replicates per PBMC sample, mostly from around 460 ng of genomic DNA. Profiled with immunoSEQ multiplex PCR; TCRdb holds only in-frame clones, not every one. Among about 72,000 clones, around 88% were seen once, and the ten largest hold 3.4%. PBMCs were not maintained or expanded in culture before analysis. The data were taken from a study of neoadjuvant anti-PD-1 for oral cavity cancer. General study points: Higher pretreatment blood Treg/Th17 ratios correlated with higher pretreatment blood and lower post-treatment tumor TCRbeta clonality. TCR analyses covered only a few patients per response group.

This CDR3 region has 12 residues. The junction had 1 base not matched to a gene; V was cut back by 6 bases and J by 6 bases. Germline loops: CDR1 ENHRY, CDR2 SYGVKD. The rearrangement links TRBV10-3 to TRBJ2-2; 7 bases map to TRBD1. The sequenced sample was PBMCs, obtained before nivolumab (anti-PD-1) treatment. The sequence was obtained from a person aged 35 to 85 with oral cavity squamous cell carcinoma. The CDR3 DNA is TGTGCCATCAGAACAGGGGCCGGGGAGCTGTTTTTT. It specifies CAIRTGAGELFF.